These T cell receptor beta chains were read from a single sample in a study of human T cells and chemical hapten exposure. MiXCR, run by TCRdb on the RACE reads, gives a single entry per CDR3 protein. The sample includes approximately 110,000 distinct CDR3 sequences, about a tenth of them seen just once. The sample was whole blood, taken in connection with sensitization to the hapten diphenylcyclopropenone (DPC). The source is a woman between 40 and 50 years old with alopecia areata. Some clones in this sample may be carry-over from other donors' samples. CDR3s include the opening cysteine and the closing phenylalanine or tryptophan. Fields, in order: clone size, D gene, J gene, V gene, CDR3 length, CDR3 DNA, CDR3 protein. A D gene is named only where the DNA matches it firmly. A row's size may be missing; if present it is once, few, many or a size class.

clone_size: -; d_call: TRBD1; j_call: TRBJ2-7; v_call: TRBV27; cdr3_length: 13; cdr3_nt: TGTGCCAGCAGTTGGACAGGGGCCTACGAGCAGTACTTC; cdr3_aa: CASSWTGAYEQYF
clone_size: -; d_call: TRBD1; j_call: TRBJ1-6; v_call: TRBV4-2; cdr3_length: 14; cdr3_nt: TGTGCCAGCAGCATACAGGGGTTAGGTTCACCCCTCCACTTT; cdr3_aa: CASSIQGLGSPLHF
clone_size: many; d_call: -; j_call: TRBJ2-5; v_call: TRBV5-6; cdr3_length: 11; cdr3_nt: TGTGCCAGCAGCTTTTCCGGGCCACAGTACTTC; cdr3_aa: CASSFSGPQYF
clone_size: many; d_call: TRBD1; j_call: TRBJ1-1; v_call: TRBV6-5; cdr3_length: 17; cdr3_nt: TGTGCCAGCAGTTACTCAGGGGGCGGGGAACCGAACACTGAAGCTTTCTTT; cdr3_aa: CASSYSGGGEPNTEAFF
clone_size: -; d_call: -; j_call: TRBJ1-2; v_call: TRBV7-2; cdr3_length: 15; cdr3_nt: TGTGCCAGCAGCTTGTCTTCGACAGGAAACTATGGCTACACCTTC; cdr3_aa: CASSLSSTGNYGYTF
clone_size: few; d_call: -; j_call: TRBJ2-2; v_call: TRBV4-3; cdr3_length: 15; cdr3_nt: TGCGCCAGCAGCCAAGCGGGGGCGAACACCGGGGAGCTGTTTTTT; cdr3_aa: CASSQAGANTGELFF
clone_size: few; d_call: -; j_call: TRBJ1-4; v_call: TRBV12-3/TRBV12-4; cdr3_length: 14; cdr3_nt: TGTGCCAGCAGTTTAAGGGACGACCATGAAAAACTGTTTTTT; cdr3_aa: CASSLRDDHEKLFF
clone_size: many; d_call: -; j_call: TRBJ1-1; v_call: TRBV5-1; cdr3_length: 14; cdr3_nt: TGCGCCAGCAGCTTAGGGAGGCAGGGAGATGAAGCTTTCTTT; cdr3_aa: CASSLGRQGDEAFF
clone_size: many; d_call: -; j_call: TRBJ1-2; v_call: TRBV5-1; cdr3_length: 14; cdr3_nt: TGCGCCAGCAGCTTGCAGAACTCTAACTATGGCTACACCTTC; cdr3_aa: CASSLQNSNYGYTF
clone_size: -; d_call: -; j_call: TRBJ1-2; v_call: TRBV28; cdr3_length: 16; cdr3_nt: TGTGCCAGCAGTCTCCACCCCATCGGACAGTCTTATGGCTACACCTTC; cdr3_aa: CASSLHPIGQSYGYTF
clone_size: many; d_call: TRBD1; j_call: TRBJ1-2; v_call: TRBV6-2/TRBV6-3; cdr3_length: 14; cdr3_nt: TGTGCCAGCACCTCGACAGGGGCTGTCTATGGCTACACCTTC; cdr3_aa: CASTSTGAVYGYTF
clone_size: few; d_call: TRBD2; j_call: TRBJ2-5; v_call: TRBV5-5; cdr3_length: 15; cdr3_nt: TGTGCCAGCAGCTTGGGAGGGACTAACCAAGAGACCCAGTACTTC; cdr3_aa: CASSLGGTNQETQYF
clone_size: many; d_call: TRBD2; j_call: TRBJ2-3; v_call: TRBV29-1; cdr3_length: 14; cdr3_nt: TGCAGCGTTGCCCCCGGGACTAGCGGGGTAACGCAGTATTTT; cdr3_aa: CSVAPGTSGVTQYF
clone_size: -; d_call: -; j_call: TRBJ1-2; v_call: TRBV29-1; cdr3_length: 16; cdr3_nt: TGCAGCGTTGAAGGGGCTCAGGGCGGGCGATCCTATGGCTACACCTTC; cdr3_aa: CSVEGAQGGRSYGYTF
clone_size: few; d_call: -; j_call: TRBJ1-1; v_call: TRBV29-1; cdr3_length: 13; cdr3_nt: TGCAGCGTTAGTCGGGAAATCGGCACTGAAGCTTTCTTT; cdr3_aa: CSVSREIGTEAFF
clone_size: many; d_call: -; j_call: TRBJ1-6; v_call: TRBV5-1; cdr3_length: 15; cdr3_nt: TGCGCCAGCAGCTTGACCGGGACATATAATTCACCCCTCCACTTT; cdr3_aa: CASSLTGTYNSPLHF
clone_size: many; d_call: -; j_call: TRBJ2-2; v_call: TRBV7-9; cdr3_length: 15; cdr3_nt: TGTATCCAGGATCGGGGGAATTGGATCACCGGGGAGCTGTTTTTT; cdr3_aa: CIQDRGNWITGELFF
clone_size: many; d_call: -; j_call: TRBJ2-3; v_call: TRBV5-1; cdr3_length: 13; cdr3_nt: TGCGCCAGCAGCCGACTAGACCCAGATACGCAGTATTTT; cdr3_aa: CASSRLDPDTQYF
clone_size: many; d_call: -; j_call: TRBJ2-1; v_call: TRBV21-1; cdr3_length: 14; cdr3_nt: TGTGCCAGCAGCGGACGGACCTTTAGGGATGAGCAGTTCTTC; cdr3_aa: CASSGRTFRDEQFF
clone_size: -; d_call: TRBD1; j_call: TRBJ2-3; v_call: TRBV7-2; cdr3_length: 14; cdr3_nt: TGTGCCAGCAGCCCTGGACAGGGGGCAGATACGCAGTATTTT; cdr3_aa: CASSPGQGADTQYF
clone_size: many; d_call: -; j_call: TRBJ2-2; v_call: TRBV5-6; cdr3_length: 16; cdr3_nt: TGTGCCAGCAGCGCAGTTGGGGATGGTGACACCGGGGAGCTGTTTTTT; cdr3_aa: CASSAVGDGDTGELFF
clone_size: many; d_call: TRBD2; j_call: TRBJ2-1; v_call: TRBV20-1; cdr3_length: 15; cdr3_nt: TGCAGTGCCGGGAGCCAGTTACGCGGGGGTCATTGGCAGTTCTTC; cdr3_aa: CSAGSQLRGGHWQFF
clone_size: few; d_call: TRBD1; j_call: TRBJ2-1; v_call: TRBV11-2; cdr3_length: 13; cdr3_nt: TGTGCCAGCAGCCCTGACAGGGTTAATGAGCAGTTCTTC; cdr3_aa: CASSPDRVNEQFF
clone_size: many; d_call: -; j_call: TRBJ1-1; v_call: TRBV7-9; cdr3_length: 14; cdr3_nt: TGTGCCAGCAGCTTAAAGGGGTTGAACACTGAAGCTTTCTTT; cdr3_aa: CASSLKGLNTEAFF
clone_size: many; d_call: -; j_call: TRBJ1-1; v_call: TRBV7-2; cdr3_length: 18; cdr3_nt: TGTGCCAGCAGCTTACGCGCGGGAACAGGGAAGTTGAACACTGAAGTTTTCTTT; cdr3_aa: CASSLRAGTGKLNTEVFF
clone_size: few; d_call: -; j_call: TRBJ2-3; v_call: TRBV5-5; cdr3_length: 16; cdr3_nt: TGTGCCAGCAGCTTGTTTCCCCAGGGGCTTGCAGATACGCAGTATTTT; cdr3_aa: CASSLFPQGLADTQYF
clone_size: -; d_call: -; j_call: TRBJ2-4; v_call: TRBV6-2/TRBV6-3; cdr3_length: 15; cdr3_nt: TGTGCCAGCAGACCCGGAGAAAGGGGCAAAAACATTCAGTACTTC; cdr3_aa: CASRPGERGKNIQYF
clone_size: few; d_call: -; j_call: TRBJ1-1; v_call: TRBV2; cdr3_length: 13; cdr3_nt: TGTGCCAGCAGTTTAAACTGGGGGACTGAAGCTTTCTTT; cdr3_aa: CASSLNWGTEAFF
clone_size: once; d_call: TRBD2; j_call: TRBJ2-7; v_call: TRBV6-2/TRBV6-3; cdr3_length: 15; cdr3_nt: TGTGCCAGCAGTTACGTTAGCGGGCCCTCCTACGAGCAGTACTTC; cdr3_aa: CASSYVSGPSYEQYF
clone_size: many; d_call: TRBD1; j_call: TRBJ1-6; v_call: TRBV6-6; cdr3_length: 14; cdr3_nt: TGTGCCGGAAAGACAGGGGGTGTTGGTTCACCCCTCCACTTT; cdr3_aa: CAGKTGGVGSPLHF
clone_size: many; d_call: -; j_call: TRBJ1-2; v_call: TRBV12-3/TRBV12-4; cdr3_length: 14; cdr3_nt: TGTGCCAGCAGACCTACAGGTTCTAACTATGGCTACACCTTC; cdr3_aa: CASRPTGSNYGYTF
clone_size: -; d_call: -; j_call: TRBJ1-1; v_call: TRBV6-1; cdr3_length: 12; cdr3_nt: TGTGCCAGCGTCGAGCAGCACAGTGAAGCTTTCTTT; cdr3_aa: CASVEQHSEAFF
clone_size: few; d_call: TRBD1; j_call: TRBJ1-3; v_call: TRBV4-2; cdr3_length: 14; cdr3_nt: TGTGCCAGCAGCCACGAGGGGGCTGTCGGTTCCATATATTTT; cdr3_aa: CASSHEGAVGSIYF
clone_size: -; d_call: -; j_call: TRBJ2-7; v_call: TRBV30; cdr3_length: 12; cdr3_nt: TGTGCCTGGAGTGTCTTGGGGGCCGAGCAGTACTTC; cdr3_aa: CAWSVLGAEQYF
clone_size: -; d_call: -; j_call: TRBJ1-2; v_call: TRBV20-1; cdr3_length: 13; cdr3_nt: TGCAGTGCTCTACAAACTGCTAACTATGGCTACACCTTC; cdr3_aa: CSALQTANYGYTF
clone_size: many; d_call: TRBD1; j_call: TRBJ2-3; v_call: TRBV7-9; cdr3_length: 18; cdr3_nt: TGTGCCAGCAGCTTGAGGACAGGGGGCAAAACGAGCACAGATACGCAGTATTTT; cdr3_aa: CASSLRTGGKTSTDTQYF
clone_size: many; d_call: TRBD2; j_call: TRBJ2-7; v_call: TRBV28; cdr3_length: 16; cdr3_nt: TGTGCCAGCAGGTACCGCGTTGGGGGGGGCTCCTACGAGCAGTACTTC; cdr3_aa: CASRYRVGGGSYEQYF
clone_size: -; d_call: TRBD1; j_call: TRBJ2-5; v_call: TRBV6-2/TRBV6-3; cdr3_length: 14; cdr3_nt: TGTGCCAGCAGCCGTCAGGGGGCGAGGGAGACCCAGTACTTC; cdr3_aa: CASSRQGARETQYF
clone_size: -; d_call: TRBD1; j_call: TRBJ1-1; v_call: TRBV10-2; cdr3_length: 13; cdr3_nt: TGCGCCAGCACCCGACAGGGATACACTGAAGCTTTCTTT; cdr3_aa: CASTRQGYTEAFF